Listed below are T cell receptor beta chains from one sample, sequenced in a study of blood T cell repertoires in COVID-19. Sequenced by immunoSEQ multiplex PCR; TCRdb stores in-frame clones only, minus some. The repertoire holds tens of thousands of clones, with around 90% as singletons. The specimen was peripheral blood. Source of these receptors: a man in his 60s with active COVID-19. The CDR3 runs from the conserved cysteine through the conserved F or W. The order of the fields is clone size, V gene, D gene, J gene, CDR3 protein, CDR3 DNA. The D gene is left open where the match is weak. Size values are once, few and many counts, or a class for expanded clones, and some rows have none.

>once|TRBV28|.|TRBJ2-7
CASSQTIAEQYF
TGTGCCAGCAGCCAGACTATTGCCGAGCAGTACTTC
>.|TRBV19|TRBD2|TRBJ2-7
CASSIAGRAYEQYF
TGTGCCAGTAGTATAGCCGGGAGGGCGTACGAGCAGTACTTC
>few|TRBV7-9|.|TRBJ2-5
CASSEGEETQYF
TGTGCCAGCAGTGAGGGTGAAGAGACCCAGTACTTC
>.|TRBV14|TRBD2|TRBJ2-1
CASSQGTTSGSHNEQFF
TGTGCCAGCAGCCAAGGGACCACTAGCGGGAGCCACAATGAGCAGTTCTTC
>few|TRBV28|.|TRBJ2-7
CASRPAGQYEQYF
TGTGCCAGCAGGCCTGCGGGGCAGTACGAGCAGTACTTC
>.|TRBV6-5|.|TRBJ1-6
CASSSQTVFNSPLHF
TGTGCCAGCAGTTCGCAGACAGTCTTTAATTCACCCCTCCACTTT
>.|TRBV6-4|TRBD2|TRBJ2-1
CASSFTGTSGITGREQFF
TGTGCCAGCAGTTTCACCGGGACTAGCGGGATAACCGGGCGTGAGCAGTTCTTC
>.|TRBV6-5|TRBD1|TRBJ1-6
CASSLDRGNSPLHF
TGTGCCAGCAGTCTGGACAGGGGTAATTCACCCCTCCACTTT
>few|TRBV7-8|.|TRBJ1-2
CASSIPGEVGGYTF
TGTGCCAGCAGCATCCCAGGGGAAGTGGGCGGCTACACCTTC
>few|TRBV14|.|TRBJ1-2
CASSHGGGYGYTF
TGTGCCAGCAGCCATGGGGGCGGCTATGGCTACACCTTC
>few|TRBV4-3|.|TRBJ1-6
CASSQIDRNSPLHF
TGCGCCAGCAGCCAAATAGACAGGAATTCACCCCTCCACTTT
>.|TRBV6-4|TRBD2|TRBJ2-1
CASSKAGGASRTSGYNEQFF
TGTGCCAGCAGCAAAGCAGGGGGCGCTTCCCGGACTAGCGGATACAATGAGCAGTTCTTC
>.|TRBV19|.|TRBJ2-3
CASSMAGITYTQYF
TGTGCCAGTAGTATGGCGGGAATAACATATACGCAGTATTTT
>once|TRBV6-1|.|TRBJ1-4
CASSETGLNEKLFF
TGTGCCAGCAGTGAGACTGGCCTTAATGAAAAACTGTTTTTT
>.|TRBV11-2|.|TRBJ1-1
CASSLVPVMNTEAFF
TGTGCCAGCAGCTTAGTCCCGGTTATGAACACTGAAGCTTTCTTT
>.|TRBV11-3|.|TRBJ1-1
CASSSQGTEAFF
TGTGCCAGCAGCTCCCAGGGGACTGAAGCTTTCTTT
>.|TRBV25-1|.|TRBJ2-2
CASSPSGGLNTGELFF
TGTGCCAGCAGTCCAAGTGGGGGCCTGAACACCGGGGAGCTGTTTTTT
>.|TRBV6-6|TRBD1|TRBJ1-5
CASRDTGESNQPQHF
TGTGCCAGCAGGGATACAGGGGAATCCAATCAGCCCCAGCATTTT
>.|TRBV6-5|.|TRBJ1-3
CASSYTTGDSGNTIYF
TGTGCCAGCAGTTACACGACAGGCGACTCTGGAAACACCATATATTTT
>.|TRBV4-2|TRBD2|TRBJ2-3
CASSSTGTSGAISTDTQYF
TGTGCCAGCAGTTCAACCGGGACTAGCGGGGCGATAAGCACAGATACGCAGTATTTT
>.|TRBV18|TRBD1|TRBJ1-2
CASSPETGGWGGYTF
TGTGCCAGCTCACCAGAGACAGGGGGCTGGGGCGGCTACACCTTC
>.|TRBV28|.|TRBJ1-5
CASRPQGEGNQPQHF
TGTGCCAGCAGGCCCCAGGGTGAGGGCAATCAGCCCCAGCATTTT
>.|TRBV7-9|.|TRBJ1-2
CASSGGLPVGYTF
TGTGCCAGCAGCGGAGGACTCCCCGTTGGCTACACCTTC
>.|TRBV7-9|.|TRBJ2-5
CASSLASSGVETQYF
TGTGCCAGCAGCTTAGCATCCTCGGGGGTGGAGACCCAGTACTTC
>.|TRBV28|.|TRBJ2-3
CASSWGLSPRTDTQYF
TGTGCCAGCAGTTGGGGGCTGAGCCCCCGCACAGATACGCAGTATTTT
>.|TRBV6-2/TRBV6-3|.|TRBJ2-4
CASSRGNIQYF
TGTGCCAGCAGTCGGGGTAACATTCAGTACTTC
>many|TRBV29-1|TRBD1|TRBJ1-3
CSAWRTGGDGNTIYF
TGCAGCGCTTGGAGGACAGGGGGAGATGGAAACACCATATATTTT
>.|TRBV7-8|TRBD1|TRBJ1-2
CASSSPDRGDGYTF
TGTGCCAGCAGCTCCCCGGACAGGGGGGATGGCTACACCTTC
>.|TRBV7-9|TRBD1|TRBJ1-5
CASSIAPYGQGLNQPQHF
TGTGCCAGCAGTATAGCCCCCTACGGACAGGGACTAAATCAGCCCCAGCATTTT
>.|TRBV1|.|TRBJ2-7
CTSSQERGPRSYEQYF
TGCACCAGCAGCCAAGAGAGGGGGCCCCGCTCCTACGAGCAGTACTTC
>.|TRBV7-2|.|TRBJ2-7
CASSLDRAGSYEQYF
TGTGCCAGCAGCTTAGACCGAGCTGGCTCCTACGAGCAGTACTTC
>.|TRBV6-5|.|TRBJ2-2
CASNPTAGYTGELFF
TGTGCCAGCAACCCTACTGCGGGCTACACCGGGGAGCTGTTTTTT
>.|TRBV28|TRBD1|TRBJ1-2
CASRRTGGDYGYTF
TGTGCCAGCAGACGGACAGGGGGGGACTATGGCTACACCTTC
>.|TRBV30|TRBD2|TRBJ2-7
CAWSPTSGRTAQYF
TGTGCCTGGAGCCCGACTAGCGGGAGAACTGCGCAGTACTTC
>few|TRBV4-1|TRBD1|TRBJ1-5
CASSQGTGVFGQPQHF
TGCGCCAGCAGCCAAGGGACAGGCGTTTTTGGGCAGCCCCAGCATTTT
>.|TRBV3-1/TRBV3-2|.|TRBJ1-2
CASSARGSNYGYTF
TGTGCCAGCAGCGCCAGGGGATCTAACTATGGCTACACCTTC
>.|TRBV7-6|TRBD2|TRBJ2-3
CASSSTSTRTDTQYF
TGTGCCAGCAGCTCGACTAGCACCCGCACAGATACGCAGTATTTT
>.|TRBV7-2|TRBD1|TRBJ2-1
CASSQSGTGSYNEQFF
TGTGCCAGCAGCCAGTCCGGGACAGGATCCTACAATGAGCAGTTCTTC
>.|TRBV5-1|TRBD1|TRBJ2-1
CASSGMRGPYNEQFF
TGCGCCAGCAGCGGAATGAGGGGGCCCTACAATGAGCAGTTCTTC
>.|TRBV7-9|TRBD2|TRBJ2-7
CASSLEPLAGGMYEQYF
TGTGCCAGCAGCTTAGAGCCCTTGGCGGGAGGGATGTACGAGCAGTACTTC
>.|TRBV2|.|TRBJ2-3
CASKMDTDTDTQYF
TGTGCCAGCAAGATGGATACAGACACAGATACGCAGTATTTT
>.|TRBV19|.|TRBJ2-1
CASSGAPSSYNEQFF
TGTGCCAGTAGTGGAGCCCCTAGCTCCTACAATGAGCAGTTCTTC
>.|TRBV7-9|TRBD2|TRBJ2-3
CASSPEGTSGGRIYTQYF
TGTGCCAGCAGCCCAGAGGGGACTAGCGGGGGCCGTATTTATACGCAGTATTTT
>.|TRBV6-2/TRBV6-3|TRBD1|TRBJ1-1
CASTYTTDREDTEAFF
TGTGCCAGCACTTATACCACGGACAGGGAGGACACTGAAGCTTTCTTT
>.|TRBV6-4|TRBD2|TRBJ2-1
CASSDLAGDFDEQFF
TGTGCCAGCAGTGATCTAGCGGGAGACTTCGATGAGCAGTTCTTC
>.|TRBV28|.|TRBJ1-1
CASILPGFTEAFF
TGTGCCAGCATCCTTCCGGGTTTCACTGAAGCTTTCTTT
>.|TRBV29-1|TRBD1|TRBJ1-2
CSVRQGSGGYTF
TGCAGCGTTAGACAGGGATCAGGTGGCTACACCTTC
>.|TRBV29-1|.|TRBJ2-1
CSGKGGAVNNEQFF
TGCAGCGGCAAAGGGGGGGCGGTAAACAATGAGCAGTTCTTC
>once|TRBV29-1|.|TRBJ2-7
CSVARQDHEQYF
TGCAGCGTTGCCCGACAGGACCACGAGCAGTACTTC
>.|TRBV7-3|.|TRBJ1-4
CASSSGQSNEKLFF
TGTGCCAGCAGCTCCGGACAAAGTAATGAAAAACTGTTTTTT
>.|TRBV28|TRBD1|TRBJ1-4
CASTQGAGEKLFF
TGTGCCAGCACTCAGGGGGCGGGTGAAAAACTGTTTTTT
>.|TRBV11-2|TRBD2|TRBJ2-7
CASSLDRSGGEQYF
TGTGCCAGCAGCTTAGATAGGAGCGGGGGGGAGCAGTACTTC
>.|TRBV27|TRBD1|TRBJ1-2
CASRHLRDRAGYTF
TGTGCCAGCAGACACCTTCGGGACAGGGCTGGCTACACCTTC
>.|TRBV19|.|TRBJ1-2
CASSPGQINYGYTF
TGTGCCAGTAGTCCTGGACAAATTAACTATGGCTACACCTTC
>.|TRBV28|TRBD1|TRBJ2-6
CASSLRDRPRSGANVLTF
TGTGCCAGCAGTTTACGGGACAGGCCAAGGTCTGGGGCCAACGTCCTGACTTTC
>.|TRBV4-3|.|TRBJ2-1
CASSQDVTGSSYNEQFF
TGCGCCAGCAGCCAAGATGTTACGGGGAGCTCCTACAATGAGCAGTTCTTC
>.|TRBV3-1/TRBV3-2|.|TRBJ1-2
CASSPGGGSRRGYTF
TGTGCCAGCAGCCCAGGTGGGGGGTCACGGCGTGGCTACACCTTC
>.|TRBV5-6|.|TRBJ1-2
CATTVLGVHLNGYTF
TGTGCCACCACGGTTCTCGGGGTACACCTCAATGGCTACACCTTC
>.|TRBV9|TRBD1|TRBJ2-5
CASSFRQGHQETQYF
TGTGCCAGCAGCTTTCGACAGGGCCACCAAGAGACCCAGTACTTC
>.|TRBV7-3|.|TRBJ2-7
CASTRVPRGQRTYEQYF
TGTGCCAGCACTCGGGTACCGCGGGGGCAGCGAACCTACGAGCAGTACTTC